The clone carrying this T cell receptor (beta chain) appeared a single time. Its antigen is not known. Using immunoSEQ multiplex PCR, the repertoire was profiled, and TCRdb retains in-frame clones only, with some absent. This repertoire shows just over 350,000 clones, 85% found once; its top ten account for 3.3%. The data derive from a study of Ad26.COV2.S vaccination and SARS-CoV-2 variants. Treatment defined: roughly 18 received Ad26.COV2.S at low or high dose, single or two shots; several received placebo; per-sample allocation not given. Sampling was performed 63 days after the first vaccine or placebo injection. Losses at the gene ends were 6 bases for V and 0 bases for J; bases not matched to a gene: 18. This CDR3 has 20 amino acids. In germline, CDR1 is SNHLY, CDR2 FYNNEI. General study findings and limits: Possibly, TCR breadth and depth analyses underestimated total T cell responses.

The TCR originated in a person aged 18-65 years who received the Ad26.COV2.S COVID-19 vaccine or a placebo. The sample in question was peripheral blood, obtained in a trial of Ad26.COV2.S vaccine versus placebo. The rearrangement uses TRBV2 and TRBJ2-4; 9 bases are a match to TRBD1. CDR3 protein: CASRRTRQGEGLLAKNIQYF. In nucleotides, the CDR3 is TGTGCCAGCAGGAGGACTCGACAGGGGGAGGGGCTCCTAGCCAAAAACATTCAGTACTTC.